Sequencing of this T cell receptor (beta chain) was carried out in a study of T cells in women clearing cervical HPV infection. TCR beta CDR3 amplified by multiplex PCR from approximately 1,100 ng genomic DNA. TCRdb keeps only in-frame clones here, not all; method: immunoSEQ multiplex PCR. The table for this sample gives 42,000 or so clones. Prevalent HPV16 infections were excluded; only incident single HPV16 infections included. Comments on this clone: The read terminates 3 residues before the CDR3 end, so the remaining end is supplied by the germline J gene.

V was trimmed by 4 bases and J by 4 bases, leaving 13 bases between them. CDR1 is MNHNS, CDR2 SASEGT, per germline. The CDR3 runs to 14 residues. Material for sequencing was blood buffy coat. The gene calls are TRBV6-1 and TRBJ1-2, with no clear D. The clonotype comes from a woman aged 18 to 75 with a cervical HPV16 infection that either progressed to CIN3+ or cleared (not recorded which). The CDR3 sequence: CASSGVSTGYGYTF. The part of the CDR3 DNA that was read is TGTGCCAGCAGTGGGGTCTCGACGGGCTATGGC.